The entry below describes one T cell receptor (beta chain). Its antigen is still unknown. The germline CDR1 and CDR2 sequences are DFQATT and SNEGSKA (reference sequence). Unmatched junction bases numbered 13, after V lost 2 bases and J lost 3 bases. The CDR3 spans 16 residues. The data were taken from a study of early T cells in non-severe SARS-CoV-2 infection. Attached unique molecular identifiers marked individual cDNA molecules. TCRdb reanalysed the 5' RACE reads using MiXCR and keeps one entry per CDR3 protein. The repertoire has tens of thousands of distinct CDR3 sequences, 9.5% to 15% of them found once; the top ten carry approximately 1%. Study observations and caveats: Anti-spike CD8 specificities were favored by VDJdb matching, whose results missed private and CD4 specificities.

The J gene is TRBJ2-7, the V gene TRBV20-1; 7 bases agree with TRBD1. The TCR sequence derives from an adult who was a healthcare worker with PCR-confirmed SARS-CoV-2 infection or an uninfected control (not recorded which). The sequencing input was whole blood. CDR3: CSARKGKGARSYEQYF. CDR3 nucleotide sequence: TGCAGTGCTAGAAAGGGTAAGGGGGCCAGGAGCTACGAGCAGTACTTC.